This paragraph reports one TCR beta chain. In the original workflow: Reference gene primer amplification yielded estimated nucleated cell counts. TCRdb's copy holds only in-frame clones and misses some; the assay was immunoSEQ multiplex PCR. V and J calls and clone size come straight from that table; D and trimming were deduced from the DNA. The profile covers 200,000 to 250,000 clones, with over 60% appearing a single time and 7.2% taken by the ten largest. The data derive from a study of blood T cell repertoires in COVID-19. On the study more broadly: Samples representing acute and convalescent COVID-19 were sourced from the United States, Italy and Spain. The cDNA or gDNA used as material had been derived from T cells, B-cell-depleted T cells, or PBMCs.

Trimming removed 4 bases from V and 4 bases from J, with 10 bases in between. CDR3 length: 13 residues. The germline gives CDR1 ENHRY, CDR2 SYGVKD. Sequenced material: peripheral blood. The TCR comes from a woman in her seventies with acute or convalescent COVID-19. This chain uses TRBV10-3 with TRBJ1-2; D unresolved. The CDR3 sequence: CAISVDRLYGYTF. CDR3 nucleotides: TGTGCCATCAGTGTGGATCGACTCTATGGCTACACCTTC.